This passage covers 26 T cell receptor beta chains from one sample sequenced in a study of cytotoxic CD8 clonotypes in ibrutinib-treated CLL. The table came from immunoSEQ multiplex PCR; TCRdb's copy has only in-frame clones and leaves some out. This table holds 20,000 to 25,000 clones, over 65% found once. Sequences were derived from PBMCs, sampled before ibrutinib treatment. The origin of the receptors is a human donor with chronic lymphocytic leukemia.

The chain is built from TRBV5-4 and TRBJ2-7; 9 nucleotides agree with TRBD1. Germline values: CDR1 SGHNT, CDR2 YYREEE (reference sequence). The CDR3 consists of 16 residues. The ends lost 4 bases at V and 4 bases at J; junction bases unmatched: 12. The DNA of the CDR3 is TGTGCCAGCAGCATGAACAGGGGGCGGGCGGGTTACGAGCAGTACTTC. Its protein product is CASSMNRGRAGYEQYF.

This chain connects TRBV19 to TRBJ2-2, with D hard to call. The germline V gene has CDR1 LNHDA and CDR2 SQIVND (reference sequence). Trimming shortened V by 8 bases and J by 6 bases, and 16 bases separated the two germline ends. The CDR3 runs 14 residues. The CDR3: CASSQGLLPGELFF. As DNA, the CDR3 is TGTGCCAGTTCCCAAGGGCTACTACCCGGGGAGCTGTTTTTT.

V is TRBV4-2 and J is TRBJ1-1; a possible D gene is TRBD1 (5 bases). CDR3 size: 15 residues. V lost 1 base and J 0 bases, leaving 9 bases between the germline ends. Germline V gene sequence: CDR1 LGHNA, CDR2 YNFKEQ. The CDR3 nucleotides are TGTGCCAGCAGCCAAGTAGCAGGGCTGAACACTGAAGCTTTCTTT. This codes for CASSQVAGLNTEAFF.

This clone was counted a single time. The chain links TRBV25-1 to TRBJ1-4; D gene uncertain. The V gene lost 2 bases and the J gene lost 8 bases, with 15 bases spanning the gap. There are 15 residues in the CDR3. Germline lookup yields CDR1 MGHDK and CDR2 SYGVNS. The CDR3 sequence is CASSESTGIREKLFF. As DNA, the CDR3 is TGTGCCAGCAGTGAAAGTACGGGGATAAGGGAAAAACTGTTTTTT.

The chain joins TRBV28 to TRBJ2-2; no clear D gene. The germline V gene has CDR1 MDHEN and CDR2 SYDVKM. The CDR3 is 13 residues long. Trimming pared 1 base from V and 4 bases from J, leaving 4 bases between. DNA of the CDR3: TGTGCCAGCAGTTTATTCGGCACCGGGGAGCTGTTTTTT. This encodes CASSLFGTGELFF. The variable domain in full, with the rest retrieved from reference TRBV28 and TRBJ2-2, is DVKVTQSSRYLVKRTGEKVFLECVQDMDHENMFWYRQDPGLGLRLIYFSYDVKMKEKGDIPEGYSVSREKKERFSLILESASTNQTSMYLCASSLFGTGELFFGEGSRLTVL.

The chain carries TRBV14 and TRBJ1-2; D is undetermined. The length of the CDR3 is 13 residues. The germline V and J ends were trimmed by 4 bases and 4 bases, with 10 bases remaining between them. Per the germline V gene, CDR1 is SGHDN and CDR2 is FVKESK. CDR3 bases: TGTGCCAGCAGCCCAGGACGGAGCTATGGCTACACCTTC. It encodes CASSPGRSYGYTF.

The chain employs TRBV15 and TRBJ2-7; 8 nucleotides align to TRBD2. The CDR3 has 19 residues. The germline V gene has CDR1 LNHNV and CDR2 YYDKDF (reference sequence). V gave up 1 base and J gave up 7 bases; unmatched junction bases: 21. In DNA form, the CDR3 reads TGTGCCACCAGCAGAGCGGGCCGGGAGGGCCGGAAACTTACGGGGGAGCAGTACTTC. Its translation is CATSRAGREGRKLTGEQYF.

The V and J genes are TRBV30 and TRBJ2-7; tentative D call: TRBD2 (6 bases). Germline V gene sequence: CDR1 GTSNPN, CDR2 SVGIG (reference sequence). Trimming stripped 4 bases from V and 0 bases from J, with 22 bases between. This CDR3 is 17 amino acids long. In DNA, the CDR3 is TGTGCCTGGACCTTCGACGGGGGACTGAGCCGCTCCTACGAGCAGTACTTC. Amino acids: CAWTFDGGLSRSYEQYF. Combining the CDR3 with reference TRBV30 and TRBJ2-7 gives the whole variable domain SQTIHQWPATLVQPVGSPLSLECTVEGTSNPNLYWYRQAAGRGLQLLFYSVGIGQISSEVPQNLSASRPQDRQFILSSKKLLLSDSGFYLCAWTFDGGLSRSYEQYFGPGTRLTVT.

The rearrangement links TRBV18 to TRBJ2-5; D is tentatively TRBD1 or TRBD2 (6 bases each). Germline-derived CDR1 and CDR2 are KGHSH and LQKENI. Trimming took off 0 bases at V and 2 bases at J, with 13 bases between the two ends. This CDR3 region has 16 residues. The chain's CDR3 is CASSPPGSRGQETQYF. The CDR3 DNA sequence: TGTGCCAGCTCACCACCCGGGAGTAGGGGGCAAGAGACCCAGTACTTC.

The V call is TRBV7-3, the J call TRBJ2-7, with 8 bases identical to TRBD1. Germline V CDR1 and CDR2: SGHTA, FQGTGA. V lost 5 bases to trimming and J lost 6 bases; unmatched junction nucleotides: 6. This CDR3 comprises 13 residues. Written as DNA, the CDR3 is TGTGCCAGCAGCCTTCAGGGGGCGGGCGAGCAGTACTTC. Its protein product is CASSLQGAGEQYF.

This rearrangement joins TRBV7-8 to TRBJ1-2; D not resolved. The germline V gene encodes CDR1 SGHVS and CDR2 FQNEAQ. V gave up 5 bases and J gave up 3 bases, with 10 bases separating them. The CDR3 runs 13 residues. In DNA, the CDR3 is TGTGCCAGCAGCCCCTCCATCGACTATGGCTACACCTTC. This translates into CASSPSIDYGYTF.

This rearrangement joins TRBV6-5 to TRBJ2-2; TRBD1 matches at 8 bases. The CDR3 consists of 15 residues. V shed 4 bases, J shed 4 bases, and the junction held 5 bases outside the gene matches. CDR1 and CDR2 (germline): MNHEY, SVGAGI. CDR3 sequence (DNA): TGTGCCAGCAGTTGGGACAGGTTAGGCACCGGGGAGCTGTTTTTT. Translation: CASSWDRLGTGELFF.

This clone came up a few times. The genes are TRBV10-3 and TRBJ2-2, with D perhaps given as TRBD1 or TRBD2 (5 bases each). The CDR3 totals 16 residues. Trimming left V 4 bases short and J 0 bases short, with 12 bases between. Germline loops: CDR1 ENHRY, CDR2 SYGVKD. In nucleotides, the CDR3 is TGTGCCATCAGTGGTTTTCGGGGCGCGAACACCGGGGAGCTGTTTTTT. It translates to CAISGFRGANTGELFF.

The chain is built from TRBV5-6 and TRBJ2-2; 8 bases line up with TRBD2. Trimming removed 3 bases from V and 1 base from J; junction bases left unmatched: 5. The CDR3 is made up of 16 amino acids. Germline V gene lookup returns CDR1 SGHDT and CDR2 YYEEEE. The DNA for the CDR3 is TGTGCCAGCAGCTCTAGACTAGCGCAGAACACCGGGGAGCTGTTTTTT. Translated: CASSSRLAQNTGELFF.

The chain has TRBV28 and TRBJ1-1; 9 bases agree with TRBD1. J gave up 6 bases and V 8 bases, and 7 bases lay outside the gene matches. Germline V gene sequence: CDR1 MDHEN, CDR2 SYDVKM. The CDR3 loop spans 13 amino acids. The CDR3 loop is CASQGQGRAEAFF. The CDR3 DNA reads TGTGCCAGCCAGGGACAGGGACGTGCTGAAGCTTTCTTT.

This clone was picked up one time. The chain is built from TRBV7-6 and TRBJ2-7; no clear D. The V and J ends lost 4 bases and 6 bases respectively, with 13 bases between them. From germline, CDR1 is SGHVS and CDR2 FNYEAQ. CDR3 size: 13 residues. This CDR3 is CASSSSGPREQYF. CDR3 in DNA: TGTGCCAGCAGCTCAAGTGGGCCCCGCGAGCAGTACTTC.

The chain has TRBV18 and TRBJ1-2; the match to TRBD1 covers 8 bases. This CDR3 spans 14 amino acids. The V gene end was trimmed by 2 bases and the J gene end by 8 bases; junction bases not matched to a gene: 7. Germline values: CDR1 KGHSH, CDR2 LQKENI. For the CDR3, the DNA is TGTGCCAGCTCACCATCGACAGGGGTGTTAGGCTACACCTTC. Translation gives CASSPSTGVLGYTF.

The gene calls are TRBV4-3 and TRBJ2-2; D ambiguous. V lost 0 bases to trimming and J lost 4 bases, with 9 bases between them. The CDR3 is made up of 15 amino acids. Germline CDR1 reads LGHNA; CDR2 reads YSLEER. CDR3 coding DNA: TGCGCCAGCAGCCAAGATCGAAGGGTCACCGGGGAGCTGTTTTTT. Its translation is CASSQDRRVTGELFF.

The chain combines TRBV19 with TRBJ2-3; the D is unclear. The length of the CDR3 is 15 residues. Germline CDR1 and CDR2: LNHDA and SQIVND (reference sequence). V was cut by 0 bases and J by 3 bases, with 10 bases left in between. CDR3 sequence reads: CASSIDLGLTDTQYF. Here the CDR3 DNA reads TGTGCCAGTAGTATAGATCTGGGGTTAACAGATACGCAGTATTTT.

The chain joins TRBV27 to TRBJ2-5, with 9 bases fitting TRBD2. The end of the DNA is better explained by TRBJ2-7, so the J call may be wrong. This CDR3 is 15 amino acids long. From germline, CDR1 is MNHEY and CDR2 SMNVEV (reference sequence). For the CDR3, the DNA is TGTGCCAGTCGGACGGAAGCGGGAGGATCCTACGAGCAGTACTTC. This codes for CASRTEAGGSYEQYF.

The V call is TRBV30, the J call TRBJ2-1; TRBD1 is a possible D gene (6 bases). The CDR3 consists of 12 residues. Trimming cost V 0 bases and J 10 bases, with 10 bases left between them. From germline, CDR1 is GTSNPN and CDR2 SVGIG (reference sequence). Here the CDR3 reads CAWSVQGSEQFF. The CDR3 DNA sequence: TGTGCCTGGAGTGTTCAGGGGTCGGAGCAGTTCTTC.

This sequence joins TRBV5-1 and TRBJ2-5, with 7 bases aligning to TRBD1. The CDR3 totals 17 residues. V trimming: 4 bases; J trimming: 4 bases; junction bases outside the gene matches: 16. Germline CDR1 and CDR2: SGHRS and YFSETQ. The CDR3 DNA sequence: TGCGCCAGCAGCCCGCTCGACAGGGCCTATGGGCTAGAGACCCAGTACTTC. It translates to CASSPLDRAYGLETQYF.

The chain has TRBV7-9 and TRBJ1-1; D is unclear. This CDR3 spans 14 amino acids. V shed 3 bases and J shed 3 bases, with 11 bases lying between them. CDR1 SEHNR and CDR2 FQNEAQ come from the germline V gene (reference sequence). CDR3 sequence (DNA): TGTGCCAGCAGCTTTCCAAATTGGGACACTGAAGCTTTCTTT. Its translation is CASSFPNWDTEAFF.

The chain combines TRBV6-6 with TRBJ2-1; TRBD2 aligns across 7 bases. The junction had 3 bases not matched to a gene; V was cut back by 2 bases and J by 8 bases. CDR3 length: 13 amino acids. Germline CDR1 and CDR2: MNHNY and SVGAGI (reference sequence). The CDR3 loop is CASSYPGGYEQFF. The CDR3 DNA reads TGTGCCAGCAGTTACCCCGGGGGGTATGAGCAGTTCTTC.

The chain employs TRBV7-3 and TRBJ2-1; TRBD2 might be the D (6 bases). The germline CDR1 and CDR2 sequences are SGHTA and FQGTGA. The ends were cut back, 4 bases at V and 6 bases at J, with 16 bases in the middle. The CDR3 extends over 15 amino acids. The CDR3: CASSSGTRAANEQFF. In DNA, the CDR3 is TGTGCCAGCAGCTCCGGGACTCGCGCGGCCAATGAGCAGTTCTTC.

The rearrangement links TRBV6-5 to TRBJ1-2; TRBD1 is a possible D gene (5 bases). The V and J ends lost 6 bases and 3 bases respectively, with 17 bases between them. The length of the CDR3 is 15 residues. Per the germline V gene, CDR1 is MNHEY and CDR2 is SVGAGI. The CDR3 protein is CASRTRTEGHYGYTF. The CDR3 nucleotides read TGTGCCAGCAGAACTCGTACCGAGGGACACTATGGCTACACCTTC.